These 8 T cell receptor beta chains originate from one sample sequenced in a study of T-cell reconstitution after alpha-beta-depleted transplantation in children. Unique molecular identifiers tagged the TCRbeta library. Each CDR3 protein is one row after TCRdb ran MiXCR on the PCR reads. The repertoire holds approximately 170,000 distinct CDR3 sequences, around 10% seen once, with less than 15% in the top ten. The starting material was PBMCs, obtained before TCRalphabeta/CD19-depleted stem cell transplant. Receptors originate from a boy between 2 and 10 years old with acute myeloid leukemia, due to receive a stem cell transplant.

This clonotype has ten or more counts. The chain is built from TRBV20-1 and TRBJ2-1; 8 bases are shared with TRBD2. The germline CDR1 and CDR2 sequences are DFQATT and SNEGSKA (reference sequence). Trimming at V came to 2 bases and at J to 1 base, leaving 4 bases not matched to a gene. The CDR3 spans 15 residues. The CDR3 spells CSARSSGDSYNEQFF. The CDR3 bases are TGCAGTGCTAGAAGTAGCGGGGATTCCTACAATGAGCAGTTCTTC.

Note on this clonotype: A read error is possible here, since a much larger clone lies one base away. The J gene is TRBJ2-1, the V gene TRBV10-3; the D gene is possibly TRBD2 (6 bases). Germline V gene data show CDR1 as ENHRY and CDR2 as SYGVKD. This CDR3 has 18 amino acids. Trimming cost V 5 bases and J 3 bases, with 23 bases left between them. The CDR3 nucleotides read TGTGCCATCAGTTTATCAGTAGGGGCGGGATCTATCTACAATGAGCAGTTCTTC. This translates into CAISLSVGAGSIYNEQFF.

This chain joins TRBV7-9 and TRBJ2-3, with 7 bases identical to TRBD2. CDR3 length: 17 amino acids. Trimming at V came to 3 bases and at J to 5 bases, leaving 14 bases not matched to a gene. Germline values: CDR1 SEHNR, CDR2 FQNEAQ (reference sequence). CDR3 coding DNA: TGTGCCAGCAGCTTGGGGACTAATTTCTACCTGGGAGATACGCAGTATTTT. Encoded protein: CASSLGTNFYLGDTQYF. Full variable domain (rest looked up from reference TRBV7-9 and TRBJ2-3): DTGVSQNPRHKITKRGQNVTFRCDPISEHNRLYWYRQTLGQGPEFLTYFQNEAQLEKSRLLSDRFSAERPKGSFSTLEIQRTEQGDSAMYLCASSLGTNFYLGDTQYFGPGTRLTVL.

There are many counts of this clonotype. This chain links TRBV12-3 or TRBV12-4 with TRBJ2-2; TRBD1 matches 7 bases. J was trimmed by 5 bases and V by 3 bases; bases with no gene match: 3. This CDR3 is built from 14 residues. The CDR3 DNA reads as TGTGCCAGCAGTTTGACAGGGCTGACCGGGGAGCTGTTTTTT. Its protein product is CASSLTGLTGELFF.

This clonotype was counted at least ten times. The J gene is TRBJ1-6, the V gene TRBV12-3 or TRBV12-4; TRBD1 matches at 7 bases. The CDR3 is 14 amino acids. V gave up 11 bases and J gave up 8 bases; unmatched junction bases: 12. The CDR3 protein is CASRGIQGYSPLHF. The CDR3, as DNA: TGTGCCTCAAGGGGGATACAGGGGTATTCACCCCTCCACTTT.

Ten or more counts support this clonotype. The chain uses TRBV10-3 and TRBJ2-7, with D perhaps given as TRBD1 or TRBD2 (5 bases each). The CDR3 contains 12 residues. CDR1 ENHRY and CDR2 SYGVKD come from the germline V gene. V shed 4 bases and J shed 6 bases, with 10 bases lying between them. The CDR3 sequence: CAISGGTGEQYF. The CDR3 DNA sequence: TGTGCCATCAGTGGGGGGACGGGCGAGCAGTACTTC.

In its sample, this clonotype was seen many times. This chain joins TRBV27 and TRBJ2-5; unclear D gene. Trimming stripped 1 base from V and 7 bases from J, with 7 bases between. Looked up from germline, CDR1 is MNHEY and CDR2 is SMNVEV (reference sequence). This CDR3 is built from 12 residues. CDR3 coding DNA: TGTGCCAGCAGTTTATTGTTTGGGACCCAGTACTTC. It translates to CASSLLFGTQYF.

This clonotype turned up a few times. The chain couples TRBV20-1 to TRBJ1-2, with TRBD1 as a possible D gene (6 bases). The CDR3 loop spans 12 amino acids. Germline V lookup: CDR1 DFQATT, CDR2 SNEGSKA (reference sequence). The V gene lost 4 bases and the J gene lost 8 bases, with 14 bases spanning the gap. The CDR3 DNA is TGCAGTGCTAATACAGGGTTTCAAGGCTACACCTTC. Translating it yields CSANTGFQGYTF.